Below are 20 T cell receptor beta chains sequenced from a single sample in a study of cytomegalovirus exposure and HLA in healthy donors. The PCR used 60 Vbeta and 13 Jbeta primers. The repertoire was sequenced with immunoSEQ multiplex PCR; TCRdb's copy has only in-frame clones and lacks some. The sample carries 150,000 to 200,000 clones, about 76% recorded once. Sequences were obtained from PBMCs. These receptors came from a woman between 50 and 59 years old in good health and CMV-seronegative.

The chain employs TRBV11-1 and TRBJ2-5; D remains unclear. This CDR3 is 13 amino acids long. Germline-derived CDR1 and CDR2 are SGHAT and FQDESV (reference sequence). Trimming pared 5 bases from V and 1 base from J, leaving 8 bases between. The CDR3 DNA is TGTGCCAGCAGCCCCCGTTTCCAAGAGACCCAGTACTTC. This codes for CASSPRFQETQYF.

This chain uses TRBV5-1 with TRBJ1-3; D is possibly TRBD1 (6 bases). CDR1 is SGHRS and CDR2 is YFSETQ in the germline V gene. The ends were cut back, 3 bases at V and 0 bases at J, with 7 bases in the middle. This CDR3 has 14 amino acids. The CDR3 spells CASSSGVSGNTIYF. The CDR3 DNA is TGCGCCAGCAGCTCAGGGGTCTCTGGAAACACCATATATTTT. The whole variable domain, remainder taken from reference TRBV5-1 and TRBJ1-3, is KAGVTQTPRYLIKTRGQQVTLSCSPISGHRSVSWYQQTPGQGLQFLFEYFSETQRNKGNFPGRFSGRQFSNSRSEMNVSTLELGDSALYLCASSSGVSGNTIYFGEGSWLTVV.

This clone was seen ten or more times. Written as DNA, the CDR3 is TGTGCCAGCCCAACTCGACAGGGGGCGGGTGGCTACACCTTC. Translation gives CASPTRQGAGGYTF. The J gene is TRBJ1-2, the V gene TRBV6-5; 10 bases map to TRBD1. With 8 bases clipped from V and 7 bases from J, the junction kept 10 bases outside the gene matches. This CDR3 has 14 residues. Germline values: CDR1 MNHEY, CDR2 SVGAGI.

The gene calls are TRBV5-6 and TRBJ2-5; TRBD1 might be the D (6 bases). Germline V gives CDR1 SGHDT, CDR2 YYEEEE. The V and J ends lost 5 bases and 5 bases respectively, with 19 bases between them. The CDR3 contains 15 residues. The CDR3 bases are TGTGCCAGCAGAACACTGACAGGTTCTGAGGAGACCCAGTACTTC. This translates into CASRTLTGSEETQYF.

The rearrangement links TRBV7-3 to TRBJ2-5; 9 bases match TRBD2. Trimming took 1 base from V and 5 from J; bases not matched to a gene: 8. Germline CDR1 is SGHTA and CDR2 is FQGTGA. This CDR3 is 16 amino acids long. The CDR3: CASSLNLAGPGETQYF. The CDR3 DNA is TGTGCCAGCAGCTTAAATCTAGCGGGGCCTGGGGAGACCCAGTACTTC.

The chain joins TRBV25-1 to TRBJ1-1, with D unresolved. V lost 6 bases to trimming and J lost 0 bases, with 8 bases between them. CDR3 length: 13 residues. Germline lookup yields CDR1 MGHDK and CDR2 SYGVNS. The CDR3 DNA follows: TGTGCCAGCAGGAAATACTTGAACACTGAAGCTTTCTTT. It encodes CASRKYLNTEAFF.

V is TRBV7-2 and J is TRBJ2-1, with 11 bases matching TRBD2. V was clipped by 1 base and J by 3 bases; unmatched bases: 5. This CDR3 contains 17 residues. Looked up from germline, CDR1 is SGHTA and CDR2 is FQGNSA. CDR3 in amino acids: CASSLDSGGALYNEQFF. DNA of the CDR3: TGTGCCAGCAGCTTAGATAGCGGGGGGGCTCTCTACAATGAGCAGTTCTTC.

The J gene is TRBJ2-1, the V gene TRBV5-6, with D uncertain. CDR1 and CDR2 (germline): SGHDT, YYEEEE. This CDR3 comprises 11 residues. Trimming stripped 1 base from V and 8 bases from J, with 4 bases between. CDR3 nucleotide sequence: TGTGCCAGCAGCTTGTATGATGAGCAGTTCTTC. It is translated as CASSLYDEQFF.

J is TRBJ1-2 and V is TRBV19; 7 positions agree with TRBD1. The CDR3 extends over 15 amino acids. Losses at the gene ends were 4 bases for V and 5 bases for J; bases not matched to a gene: 10. Germline CDR1 LNHDA, CDR2 SQIVND (reference sequence). Here the CDR3 reads CASSKLLDRAYGYTF. CDR3 DNA: TGTGCCAGTAGTAAATTGCTCGACAGGGCTTATGGCTACACCTTC.

The chain's CDR3 is CATSLRGANTEAFF. For the CDR3, the DNA is TGTGCCACCAGCTTGCGGGGGGCTAACACTGAAGCTTTCTTT. V is TRBV15 and J is TRBJ1-1; D may be TRBD1 (6 bases). The V end lost 5 bases, the J end lost 2 bases, and 12 bases lay between the germline ends. CDR3 length: 14 amino acids. CDR1 and CDR2 from the germline V gene are LNHNV and YYDKDF (reference sequence).

The chain joins TRBV9 to TRBJ1-3; possibly TRBD1 for D (6 bases). Germline lookup yields CDR1 SGDLS and CDR2 YYNGEE. V was shortened by 2 bases and J by 2 bases, with 11 bases between the two germline ends. The CDR3 is 15 residues long. For the CDR3, the DNA is TGTGCCAGCAGCGTGCTACAGGGTACTGGAAACACCATATATTTT. Amino acid sequence: CASSVLQGTGNTIYF.

This clone was seen only a few times. The rearrangement joins TRBV5-4 to TRBJ1-5; 7 nucleotides line up with TRBD1. Trimming at V came to 7 bases and at J to 5 bases, leaving 15 bases not matched to a gene. Per the germline V gene, CDR1 is SGHNT and CDR2 is YYREEE (reference sequence). This CDR3 is 16 amino acids long. Here the CDR3 reads CASQLAPGQRYQPQHF. DNA of the CDR3: TGTGCCAGCCAACTAGCCCCGGGACAGCGATATCAGCCCCAGCATTTT.

The CDR3 coding sequence is TGTGCCTGGAGTGGCGGGGGGCAAGGAAACACCATATATTTT. Residues: CAWSGGGQGNTIYF. The J gene is TRBJ1-3, the V gene TRBV30, with TRBD1 as a possible D gene (6 bases). The CDR3 is 14 residues long. Germline V gives CDR1 GTSNPN, CDR2 SVGIG (reference sequence). V was shortened by 1 base and J by 4 bases, with 11 bases between the two germline ends. The full variable domain, completed using reference TRBV30 and TRBJ1-3, is SQTIHQWPATLVQPVGSPLSLECTVEGTSNPNLYWYRQAAGRGLQLLFYSVGIGQISSEVPQNLSASRPQDRQFILSSKKLLLSDSGFYLCAWSGGGQGNTIYFGEGSWLTVV.

V gene TRBV6-5 combines with J gene TRBJ2-1, with TRBD1 identical over 8 bases. CDR3 length: 15 amino acids. V shed 8 bases, J shed 7 bases, and the junction held 13 bases outside the gene matches. Germline V CDR1 and CDR2: MNHEY, SVGAGI. CDR3: CASVSPDRDLNEQFF. CDR3 coding DNA: TGTGCCAGCGTATCTCCGGACAGGGATTTAAATGAGCAGTTCTTC.

The chain carries TRBV9 and TRBJ2-1, with a tentative D call TRBD1 (5 bases). The CDR3 is made up of 16 amino acids. Trimming pared 4 bases from V and 4 bases from J, leaving 18 bases between. Germline CDR1 reads SGDLS; CDR2 reads YYNGEE. The CDR3 here is CASSLRVTTVYNEQFF. The CDR3 DNA reads as TGTGCCAGCAGCCTCCGAGTCACGACAGTGTACAATGAGCAGTTCTTC.

This clone has a handful of counts. The V gene is TRBV6-6, the J gene TRBJ1-5; D is possibly TRBD1 (5 bases). V was trimmed by 5 bases and J by 7 bases, leaving 21 bases between them. The CDR3 length is 16 residues. Germline V gene sequence: CDR1 MNHNY, CDR2 SVGAGI (reference sequence). Written as DNA, the CDR3 is TGTGCCAGCAGTCCTCTAGTCGCGGGGGGATGGCAGCCCCAGCATTTT. It encodes CASSPLVAGGWQPQHF.

The sample holds a few counts of this clone. The chain joins TRBV4-3 to TRBJ2-1; TRBD1 agrees at 10 bases. Germline V gene data show CDR1 as LGHNA and CDR2 as YSLEER. The CDR3 extends over 15 amino acids. V shed 5 bases and J 7 bases; nucleotides not matched to a gene: 8. CDR3: CASSERQGALNEQFF. CDR3 bases: TGCGCCAGCAGCGAAAGACAGGGGGCCTTAAATGAGCAGTTCTTC.

The chain couples TRBV11-2 to TRBJ2-5, with 14 bases aligning to TRBD2. V shed 5 bases and J 3 bases; nucleotides not matched to a gene: 5. CDR1 is SGHAT and CDR2 is FQNNGV in the germline V gene. The CDR3 has 16 amino acids. The CDR3 DNA reads as TGTGCCAGCAGCCCGACTAGCGGGGGGGCGGAAGAGACCCAGTACTTC. Translating gives CASSPTSGGAEETQYF.

CDR3 in amino acids: CASSPPSTGGSKYEQFF. The CDR3 DNA is TGTGCCAGCAGCCCCCCGTCGACCGGCGGGAGCAAGTATGAGCAGTTCTTC. This chain links TRBV9 with TRBJ2-1, with TRBD2 matching over 7 bases. Germline CDR1 reads SGDLS; CDR2 reads YYNGEE. The CDR3 contains 17 residues. With V trimmed by 4 bases and J by 8 bases, 18 bases remained unmatched. Using reference TRBV9 and TRBJ2-1 for the parts outside the CDR3, the full variable domain is DSGVTQTPKHLITATGQRVTLRCSPRSGDLSVYWYQQSLDQGLQFLIQYYNGEERAKGNILERFSAQQFPDLHSELNLSSLELGDSALYFCASSPPSTGGSKYEQFFGPGTRLTVL.

The V and J genes are TRBV2 and TRBJ1-6; D is perhaps TRBD1 (5 bases). This CDR3 region has 16 residues. Deletions cut 3 bases from V and 9 bases from J, with 18 bases between. CDR1 is SNHLY and CDR2 is FYNNEI in the germline V gene. CDR3 nucleotides: TGTGCCAGCAGTGATATCGGACATTTTGTAGGTTCACCCCTCCACTTT. Translation: CASSDIGHFVGSPLHF.